This T cell receptor beta chain was obtained from a study of identical twins' blood T cells. General study points: Top TCRbeta clonotypes were shared more with twin than unrelated donors.

MiXCR, applied by TCRdb to the 5' RACE reads, yields one record per CDR3 protein. This sample has 300,000 to 400,000 distinct CDR3 sequences, with approximately 30% found just once. On this clonotype itself: What it binds is not known.

V dropped 7 bases and J dropped 10; count of bases not matched to a gene: 11. Germline assignment: CDR1 MNHEY and CDR2 SVGEGT. This CDR3 is 13 amino acids long. The sequence derives from a woman aged 18 to 49 in good health. This sequence joins TRBV6-2 or TRBV6-3 and TRBJ2-3, with 7 bases identical to TRBD1. Sequenced: PBMCs. The chain's CDR3 is CASTQRVQGAQYF. For the CDR3, the DNA is TGTGCCAGCACCCAACGGGTGCAGGGGGCGCAGTATTTT.